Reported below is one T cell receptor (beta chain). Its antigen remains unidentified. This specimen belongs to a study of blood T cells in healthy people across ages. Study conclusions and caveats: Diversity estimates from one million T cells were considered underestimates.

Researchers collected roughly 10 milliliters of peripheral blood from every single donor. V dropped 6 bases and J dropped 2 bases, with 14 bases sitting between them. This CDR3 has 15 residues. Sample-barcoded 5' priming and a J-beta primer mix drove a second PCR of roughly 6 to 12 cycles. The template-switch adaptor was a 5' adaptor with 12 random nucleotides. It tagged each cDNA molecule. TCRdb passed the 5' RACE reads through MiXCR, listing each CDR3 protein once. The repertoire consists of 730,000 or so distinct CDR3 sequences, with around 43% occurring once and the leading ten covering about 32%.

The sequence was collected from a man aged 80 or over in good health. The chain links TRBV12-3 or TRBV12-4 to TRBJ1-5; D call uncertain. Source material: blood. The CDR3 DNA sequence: TGTGCCAGCAGCCCCCCCACCGATCGCAATCAGCCCCAGCATTTT. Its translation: CASSPPTDRNQPQHF.